The TCR beta chain described here comes from a study of tumor-infiltrating lymphocytes in primary liver carcinoma. From unsorted bulk tissue weighing roughly 17-32 mg, DNA and RNA were co-extracted. TCR beta cDNA was reverse-transcribed from around 0.55 ug of total RNA. The reaction used a constant-region primer and ProtoScript II reverse transcriptase. Libraries for TCR beta were built through three nested multiplex PCR rounds, which together made up a slightly modified ARM-PCR procedure. For around 11 cycles apiece, the opening two PCR rounds ran with TRBV1-TRBV30 forward primers and a C-beta reverse primer. TCRdb reprocessed the multiplex PCR reads with MiXCR, giving one entry per CDR3 protein. The sample yields about 120,000 distinct CDR3 sequences, around two thirds seen once. The CDR3 has 19 residues. The ends were cut back, 0 bases at V and 4 bases at J, with 22 bases in the middle. Germline values: CDR1 DFQATT, CDR2 SNEGSKA (reference sequence).

The source material was tumor-adjacent normal liver tissue. The rearrangement joins TRBV20-1 to TRBJ1-6; D may be TRBD1 (6 bases). The receptor comes from a woman aged 55-69 years with primary liver carcinoma and hepatitis B virus infection. CDR3 in DNA: TGCAGTGCTAGAGACGGGGGGCAGGGCCTCGAGTGGTATAATTCACCCCTCCACTTT. The encoded protein is CSARDGGQGLEWYNSPLHF.